This T cell receptor beta chain emerged from a study of patients and donors after allogeneic stem cell transplantation. TCRdb processed the RT-PCR reads anew with MiXCR; each CDR3 protein has one entry. In the table there are 200,000 to 250,000 distinct CDR3 sequences, 14% of which are singletons. In germline, CDR1 is LGHDT, CDR2 YNNKEL (reference sequence). The CDR3 runs to 16 residues. The ends lost 4 bases at V and 2 bases at J; junction bases unmatched: 6. The chain employs TRBV3-1 and TRBJ2-3; 10 bases are a match to TRBD2. The source is a human donor who was either an allogeneic HSCT recipient or a stem cell or donor lymphocyte infusion donor (not recorded which). It is not recorded whose cells these are; they may come from a transplant donor. The sequencing sample was made of blood, either unsorted or a sorted T cell fraction (not recorded which). The CDR3 DNA follows: TGTGCCAGCAGCCCGAGGACTAGCGGTTTCACAGATACGCAGTATTTT. Encoded protein: CASSPRTSGFTDTQYF.